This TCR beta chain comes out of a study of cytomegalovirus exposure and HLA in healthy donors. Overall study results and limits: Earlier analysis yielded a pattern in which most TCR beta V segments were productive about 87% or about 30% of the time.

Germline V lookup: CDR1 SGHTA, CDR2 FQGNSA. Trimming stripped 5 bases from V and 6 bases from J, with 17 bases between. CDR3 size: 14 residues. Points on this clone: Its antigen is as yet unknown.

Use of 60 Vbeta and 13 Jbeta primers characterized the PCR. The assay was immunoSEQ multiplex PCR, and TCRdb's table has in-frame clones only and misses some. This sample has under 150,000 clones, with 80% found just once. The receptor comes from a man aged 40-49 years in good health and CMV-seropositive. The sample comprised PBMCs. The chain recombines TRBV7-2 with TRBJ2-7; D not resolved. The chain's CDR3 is CASSPWPTPREQYF. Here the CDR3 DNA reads TGTGCCAGCAGCCCCTGGCCCACACCTCGCGAGCAGTACTTC. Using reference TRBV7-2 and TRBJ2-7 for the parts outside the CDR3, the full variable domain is GAGVSQSPSNKVTEKGKDVELRCDPISGHTALYWYRQSLGQGLEFLIYFQGNSAPDKSGLPSDRFSAERTGGSVSTLTIQRTQQEDSAVYLCASSPWPTPREQYFGPGTRLTVT.